These 9 T cell receptor beta chains came from one sample sequenced in a study of blood T cell repertoires in COVID-19. Repertoires were generated with immunoSEQ multiplex PCR, while TCRdb's copy carries only in-frame clones and drops some. The table shows over 250,000 clones, with 65% to 90% occurring only once. What was sequenced was peripheral blood. These receptors were obtained from a human donor in a cohort sampled during active COVID-19.

V gene TRBV10-3 combines with J gene TRBJ1-4, with 9 bases lining up with TRBD1. J lost 11 bases, V lost 3 bases, and 7 bases had no gene match. In germline, CDR1 is ENHRY, CDR2 SYGVKD. The CDR3 loop spans 14 amino acids. CDR3 sequence (DNA): TGTGCCATCAGTGAAGGGGACAGGGTACCTAAACTGTTTTTT. Its protein product is CAISEGDRVPKLFF.

The V gene is TRBV18, the J gene TRBJ1-4; 7 bases match TRBD1. This CDR3 region has 16 residues. CDR1 and CDR2 from the germline V gene are KGHSH and LQKENI. V lost 3 bases, J lost 7 bases, and 11 bases stayed unmatched. CDR3 nucleotide sequence: TGTGCCAGCTCACCCGTGACAGGGAACGAGGGTGAAAAACTGTTTTTT. Residues: CASSPVTGNEGEKLFF.

The chain recombines TRBV5-1 with TRBJ2-7; tentatively, D is TRBD1 (6 bases). There are 14 residues in the CDR3. Trimming pared 4 bases from V and 5 bases from J, leaving 16 bases between. CDR1 is SGHRS and CDR2 is YFSETQ in the germline V gene. Written as DNA, the CDR3 is TGCGCCAGCAGCCTTACAGGGCCGGTTGACGAGCAGTACTTC. Its translation is CASSLTGPVDEQYF.

The gene calls are TRBV7-3 and TRBJ2-1; 8 bases align to TRBD2. J gave up 0 bases and V 4 bases, and 11 bases lay outside the gene matches. The CDR3 has 18 residues. Per germline, CDR1 SGHTA and CDR2 FQGTGA. CDR3 nucleotide sequence: TGTGCCAGCAGCTCGGGGGGAAGCGGGAGCAGCTCCTACAATGAGCAGTTCTTC. This translates into CASSSGGSGSSSYNEQFF.

Only one count was recorded for this clone. The chain couples TRBV28 to TRBJ2-1; no clear D. Germline CDR1 MDHEN, CDR2 SYDVKM. V lost 5 bases to trimming and J lost 2 bases, with 16 bases between them. This CDR3 spans 16 amino acids. CDR3 in amino acids: CASSPVGSSPYNEQFF. The CDR3 bases are TGTGCCAGCAGTCCCGTCGGTAGCTCCCCCTACAATGAGCAGTTCTTC.

The J gene is TRBJ2-5, the V gene TRBV7-2, with 13 bases identical to TRBD2. The CDR3 is 16 amino acids. Germline V CDR1 and CDR2: SGHTA, FQGNSA. V trimming: 5 bases; J trimming: 5 bases; junction bases outside the gene matches: 8. The CDR3 spells CASSTRTSGSKETQYF. As DNA, the CDR3 is TGTGCCAGCAGCACTCGGACTAGCGGGAGTAAGGAGACCCAGTACTTC.

The chain recombines TRBV3-1 (or the pseudogene TRBV3-2) with TRBJ2-7; TRBD1 aligns across 8 bases. The CDR3 is 14 residues long. Trimming took 6 bases from V and 7 from J; bases not matched to a gene: 11. CDR1 and CDR2 (germline): LGHDT, YNNKEL (reference sequence). For the CDR3, the DNA is TGTGCCAGCAGTCTCGGACAGGGTGACGGTGAGCAGTACTTC. Residues: CASSLGQGDGEQYF.

The V gene is TRBV6-1, the J gene TRBJ2-2; TRBD1 matches at 8 bases. The germline V gene encodes CDR1 MNHNS and CDR2 SASEGT. The ends lost 10 bases at V and 2 bases at J; junction bases unmatched: 6. This CDR3 contains 14 residues. CDR3 loop: CATGQGPNTGELFF. CDR3 nucleotide sequence: TGTGCCACTGGACAGGGCCCAAACACCGGGGAGCTGTTTTTT.

The chain recombines TRBV9 with TRBJ1-2; TRBD1 agrees at 9 bases. J was trimmed by 6 bases and V by 2 bases; bases with no gene match: 5. CDR3 length: 14 residues. Germline CDR1 is SGDLS and CDR2 is YYNGEE. The CDR3 reads CASSVGQGRNGYTF. The CDR3 bases are TGTGCCAGCAGCGTTGGACAGGGGAGGAATGGCTACACCTTC. Full variable domain (missing parts from reference TRBV9 and TRBJ1-2): DSGVTQTPKHLITATGQRVTLRCSPRSGDLSVYWYQQSLDQGLQFLIQYYNGEERAKGNILERFSAQQFPDLHSELNLSSLELGDSALYFCASSVGQGRNGYTFGSGTRLTVV.